These T cell receptor beta chains were read from a single sample in a study of cytomegalovirus exposure and HLA in healthy donors. Sequencing used immunoSEQ multiplex PCR; TCRdb keeps in-frame clones, though not all of them. The sample lists 140,000 or so clones; roughly 86% were seen once. The sequencing sample was made of PBMCs. The receptor set was obtained from a woman aged 40 to 50 in good health and CMV-seronegative. The CDR3 runs from the conserved cysteine through the conserved F or W. Fields, in order: J gene, V gene, CDR3 length, CDR3 protein.

TRBJ2-1 | TRBV5-1 | 13 | CASSFWERNEQFF
TRBJ2-7 | TRBV5-4 | 11 | CASREGSEQYF
TRBJ2-5 | TRBV7-9 | 10 | CATLPETQYF
TRBJ1-1 | TRBV28 | 17 | CASSLDGQDFILTEAFF
TRBJ2-1 | TRBV7-2 | 13 | CATGASSYNEQFF
TRBJ2-5 | TRBV5-1 | 16 | CASSLGLAGGEETQYF
TRBJ2-7 | TRBV10-3 | 14 | CAIGQGGSAYEQYF
TRBJ1-4 | TRBV5-8 | 16 | CASSLYPRDRAGKLFF
TRBJ1-1 | TRBV5-1 | 15 | CASSLPTGGDTEAFF
TRBJ1-5 | TRBV18 | 14 | CASSQGQDNQPQHF
TRBJ1-1 | TRBV2 | 14 | CASRITGSGTEAFF
TRBJ2-7 | TRBV11-3 | 15 | CASSLGGGKGYEQYF
TRBJ2-7 | TRBV7-9 | 14 | CASSWTSGDYEQYF
TRBJ2-3 | TRBV4-3 | 14 | CASSGLAGMATQYF
TRBJ1-1 | TRBV29-1 | 15 | CSVGGGGLMNTEAFF
TRBJ2-7 | TRBV28 | 14 | CASSFRGPGHEQYF
TRBJ1-1 | TRBV6-6 | 14 | CASSYRGLPTEAFF
TRBJ2-2 | TRBV5-4 | 14 | CASSFDRDTGELFF
TRBJ2-3 | TRBV28 | 16 | CASSLDGRGGTDTQYF
TRBJ2-5 | TRBV7-8 | 15 | CASRWTRQGEETQYF
TRBJ1-2 | TRBV6-1 | 14 | CASSRGGSLYGYTF
TRBJ1-1 | TRBV30 | 11 | CAWGQGFTAFF
TRBJ2-7 | TRBV14 | 19 | CASSQDPRRSSGGRNEQYF
TRBJ2-2 | TRBV5-1 | 15 | CASSHGGGAGGELFF
TRBJ1-4 | TRBV5-1 | 13 | CASSLTGDGKLFF
TRBJ2-3 | TRBV28 | 16 | CASSLFGGIVADTQYF